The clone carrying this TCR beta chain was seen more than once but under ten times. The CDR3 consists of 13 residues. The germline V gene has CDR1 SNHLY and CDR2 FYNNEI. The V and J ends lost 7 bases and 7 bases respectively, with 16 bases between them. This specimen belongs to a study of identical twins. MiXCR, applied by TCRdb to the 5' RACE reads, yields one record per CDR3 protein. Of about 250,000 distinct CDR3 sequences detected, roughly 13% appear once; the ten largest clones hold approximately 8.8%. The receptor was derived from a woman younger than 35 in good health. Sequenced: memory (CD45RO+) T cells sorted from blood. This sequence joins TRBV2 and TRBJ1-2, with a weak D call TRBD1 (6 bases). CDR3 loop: CASTGTTRGGYTF. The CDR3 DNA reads TGTGCCAGCACAGGGACCACCAGGGGTGGCTACACCTTC.